One sample yielded the 15 T cell receptor beta chains listed below, sequenced in a study of T cell repertoires in cytomegalovirus infection. Each CDR3 protein is one row after TCRdb ran MiXCR on the reads. The sample lists approximately 990,000 distinct CDR3 sequences; roughly 30% were seen once. These receptors lack a known antigen. The material was cultured CD8+ T cells from PBMCs, obtained from culture after CMV antigen stimulation. All receptors come from a human donor in good health (CMV status not recorded). Some clones in this sample may be carry-over from other donors' samples.

This chain connects TRBV6-6 to TRBJ2-2; D might be TRBD1 (6 bases). Trimming left V 6 bases short and J 1 base short, with 12 bases between. Germline assignment: CDR1 MNHNY and CDR2 SVGAGI (reference sequence). CDR3 length: 15 amino acids. The CDR3 here is CASSQRQENTGELFF. CDR3 bases: TGTGCCAGCAGCCAGCGACAGGAGAACACCGGGGAGCTGTTTTTT.

The chain employs TRBV15 and TRBJ1-2; 11 nucleotides match TRBD1. V shed 8 bases, J shed 4 bases, and the junction held 18 bases outside the gene matches. CDR1 is LNHNV, CDR2 YYDKDF, per germline (reference sequence). The CDR3 loop spans 18 amino acids. The CDR3 coding sequence is TGTGCCACCGCCAGGGCCGGGACAGGGGGGGTTTATGTCTATGGCTACACCTTC. Amino acid sequence: CATARAGTGGVYVYGYTF.

The CDR3 spells CASSVGAGDINRETQYF. CDR3 DNA: TGTGCCAGCAGCGTAGGAGCGGGGGACATTAATCGGGAGACCCAGTACTTC. The chain links TRBV9 to TRBJ2-5; 8 bases agree with TRBD2. Unmatched junction bases numbered 12, after V lost 0 bases and J lost 5 bases. Germline V CDR1 and CDR2: SGDLS, YYNGEE. CDR3 length: 17 residues.

This clonotype was counted a few times. This chain links TRBV4-2 with TRBJ2-2; unclear D gene. V lost 4 bases to trimming and J lost 7 bases, with 10 bases between them. The CDR3 contains 13 residues. CDR1 is LGHNA and CDR2 is YNFKEQ in the germline V gene. The DNA for the CDR3 is TGTGCCAGCAGCCCGAAGGTTGGCGGGGAGCTGTTTTTT. This codes for CASSPKVGGELFF.

On this clonotype itself: A much larger clone differs by one base, so this may be a read error. DNA for the CDR3: TGTGCCAGCGGCCTCAGGGGGCATGAGCAGTTCTTC. Its translation is CASGLRGHEQFF. The chain is built from TRBV7-2 and TRBJ2-1, with 8 bases aligning to TRBD1. The CDR3 is 12 residues long. Germline V gene sequence: CDR1 SGHTA, CDR2 FQGNSA. V was clipped by 8 bases and J by 8 bases; unmatched bases: 5.

This clonotype occurred a few times. This chain links TRBV12-3 or TRBV12-4 with TRBJ2-7; 11 bases are a match to TRBD2. CDR3 size: 14 residues. Trimming at V came to 6 bases and at J to 3 bases, leaving 4 bases not matched to a gene. Here the CDR3 reads CASREGLADYEQYF. CDR3 DNA: TGTGCCAGCAGGGAGGGACTAGCGGACTACGAGCAGTACTTC.

This rearrangement joins TRBV29-1 to TRBJ2-5, with 8 nucleotides matching TRBD2. The V gene's germline CDR1 is SQVTM and CDR2 ANQGSEA. V trimming: 6 bases; J trimming: 5 bases; junction bases outside the gene matches: 8. The CDR3 sequence is 13 residues long. DNA of the CDR3: TGCAGCGTCGGAGCGGGGGCGGGGGAGACCCAGTACTTC. Its translation: CSVGAGAGETQYF.

In this sample, this clonotype turned up a few times. The chain has TRBV6-1 and TRBJ2-7, with unresolved D. Between the trimmed V and J ends, which lost 6 bases and 0 bases, there was a span of 15 bases. The CDR3 has 15 residues. Germline lookup yields CDR1 MNHNS and CDR2 SASEGT. The CDR3 nucleotides read TGTGCCAGCAGGCAACAGCACCTGAGCTCCTACGAGCAGTACTTC. This codes for CASRQQHLSSYEQYF.

J is TRBJ2-1 and V is TRBV19, with D unresolved. Germline V gene data show CDR1 as LNHDA and CDR2 as SQIVND (reference sequence). Trimming pared 6 bases from V and 0 bases from J, leaving 12 bases between. This CDR3 contains 15 residues. The CDR3: CASRSPRSSYNEQFF. The CDR3, as DNA: TGTGCCAGTAGGTCTCCCCGAAGCTCCTACAATGAGCAGTTCTTC.

This clonotype appeared a few times. This sequence joins TRBV7-9 and TRBJ2-2, with D perhaps matching TRBD1 (6 bases). Germline V lookup: CDR1 SEHNR, CDR2 FQNEAQ (reference sequence). The V and J ends lost 5 bases and 5 bases respectively, with 12 bases between them. The CDR3 extends over 14 amino acids. The CDR3 region has the DNA TGTGCCAGCAGCCTCAGGGGCTGGACCGGGGAGCTGTTTTTT. This translates into CASSLRGWTGELFF.

V gene TRBV10-1 combines with J gene TRBJ1-4; a possible D gene is TRBD1 (5 bases). The CDR3 runs 14 residues. Germline CDR1 reads WNHNN; CDR2 reads SYGVQD (reference sequence). Between the trimmed V and J ends, which lost 6 bases and 8 bases, there was a span of 16 bases. For the CDR3, the DNA is TGCGCCAGCAGCCCTGCGGGGGATCGGGAAAAACTGTTTTTT. Protein: CASSPAGDREKLFF.

This clonotype was seen a few times. This chain links TRBV6-5 with TRBJ2-3; the D call may be TRBD1 or TRBD2 (6 bases each). Per germline, CDR1 MNHEY and CDR2 SVGAGI. This CDR3 comprises 16 residues. Between the trimmed V and J ends, which lost 6 bases and 2 bases, there was a span of 18 bases. The CDR3 loop reads CASSLSGGRITDTQYF. In DNA, the CDR3 is TGTGCCAGCAGCCTTTCTGGGGGGCGAATCACAGATACGCAGTATTTT.

This clonotype occurred many times. The chain combines TRBV7-2 with TRBJ1-1; D is unclear. V shed 0 bases and J shed 0 bases, with 8 bases lying between them. Germline V gene data show CDR1 as SGHTA and CDR2 as FQGNSA. The length of the CDR3 is 15 residues. Here the CDR3 reads CASSLAGWVNTEAFF. The CDR3 bases are TGTGCCAGCAGCTTAGCGGGCTGGGTGAACACTGAAGCTTTCTTT.

This clonotype was observed at least ten times. V gene TRBV28 combines with J gene TRBJ2-5, with TRBD2 matching over 11 bases. The V and J ends lost 6 bases and 3 bases, in that order; junction bases with no gene match: 12. The CDR3 consists of 17 residues. Germline values: CDR1 MDHEN, CDR2 SYDVKM. CDR3 in amino acids: CASSSPRTSGSKETQYF. In nucleotides, the CDR3 is TGTGCCAGCAGCTCTCCCCGGACTAGCGGGTCCAAAGAGACCCAGTACTTC.

This clonotype was picked up a small number of times. The rearrangement uses TRBV19 and TRBJ2-2, with 7 bases matching TRBD1. This CDR3 region has 14 residues. Germline V lookup: CDR1 LNHDA, CDR2 SQIVND (reference sequence). J gave up 4 bases and V 5 bases, and 4 bases lay outside the gene matches. The CDR3 region has the DNA TGTGCCAGTAGTGTCTCAGGGGGCACCGGGGAGCTGTTTTTT. The encoded protein is CASSVSGGTGELFF.